The next 28 T cell receptor beta chains were all read from a single sample in a study of B cell selection in AIRE deficiency. TCRdb's table, derived via immunoSEQ multiplex PCR, lists solely in-frame clones and lacks some. The profile shows about 23,000 clones, roughly 97% of them singletons. Sorting defined conventional CD4 T cells as CD4+CD127+. Source material: conventional CD4+ T cells sorted from PBMCs. Receptor source: a human donor with AIRE deficiency.

The V gene is TRBV6-5, the J gene TRBJ2-1; 11 bases fit TRBD1. CDR1 and CDR2 (germline): MNHEY, SVGAGI. With 2 bases clipped from V and 13 bases from J, the junction kept 13 bases outside the gene matches. This CDR3 contains 16 residues. The CDR3 nucleotides read TGTGCCAGCAGTTACACTATAACCGGGACAGGGGGTGCACAGTTCTTC. The encoded protein is CASSYTITGTGGAQFF.

The V call is TRBV5-8, the J call TRBJ2-5, with 8 bases matching TRBD1. From germline, CDR1 is SGHTS and CDR2 YDEGEE. The junction had 21 bases not matched to a gene; V was cut back by 4 bases and J by 1 base. There are 20 residues in the CDR3. The CDR3 loop is CASSPGPPKPGQALQETQYF. The CDR3 DNA is TGTGCCAGCAGCCCAGGGCCCCCCAAACCGGGACAGGCCCTCCAAGAGACCCAGTACTTC.

This clone was seen a single time. The chain links TRBV5-4 to TRBJ2-1; TRBD1 matches at 10 bases. Per germline, CDR1 SGHNT and CDR2 YYREEE (reference sequence). The CDR3 loop spans 15 amino acids. V gave up 4 bases and J gave up 2 bases; unmatched junction bases: 3. The CDR3 spells CASSPGTGAYNEQFF. The CDR3 nucleotides are TGTGCCAGCAGCCCCGGGACAGGGGCCTACAATGAGCAGTTCTTC.

The chain couples TRBV19 to TRBJ2-7, with D uncertain. Germline assignment: CDR1 LNHDA and CDR2 SQIVND (reference sequence). Trimming stripped 2 bases from V and 7 bases from J, with 12 bases between. The length of the CDR3 is 13 residues. The CDR3 sequence is CASSIRPAGEQYF. CDR3 sequence (DNA): TGTGCCAGTAGTATAAGACCAGCTGGGGAGCAGTACTTC.

This chain joins TRBV19 and TRBJ1-1; 8 nucleotides agree with TRBD1. The trim removed 4 bases at V and 5 bases at J, leaving 6 bases unmatched. This CDR3 has 14 residues. In germline, CDR1 is LNHDA, CDR2 SQIVND (reference sequence). The CDR3 nucleotides read TGTGCCAGTAGTAAGACAGGGGCGCCTACTGAAGCTTTCTTT. Translating it yields CASSKTGAPTEAFF.

The V call is TRBV5-1, the J call TRBJ1-2, with 9 bases lining up with TRBD1. V was clipped by 2 bases and J by 7 bases; unmatched bases: 9. Germline V gives CDR1 SGHRS, CDR2 YFSETQ. The CDR3 loop spans 15 amino acids. This CDR3 is CASSFTTGGGPGYTF. The CDR3 DNA sequence: TGCGCCAGCAGCTTCACGACAGGGGGAGGTCCTGGCTACACCTTC.

V and J are TRBV18 and TRBJ1-3; 7 bases fit TRBD1. The J segment lost 4 bases and the V segment lost 1 base, leaving 7 bases of the junction unmatched. The CDR3 sequence is 16 residues long. The germline V gene encodes CDR1 KGHSH and CDR2 LQKENI. CDR3 nucleotide sequence: TGTGCCAGCTCACCACTAACAGGGGCTGCCGGAAACACCATATATTTT. Its protein is CASSPLTGAAGNTIYF.

This clone was counted once. Written as DNA, the CDR3 is TGCAGCGTTAGGCAAGATACGCAGTATTTT. As protein: CSVRQDTQYF. The chain recombines TRBV29-1 with TRBJ2-3; D not resolved. The CDR3 is 10 amino acids. From germline, CDR1 is SQVTM and CDR2 ANQGSEA. V gave up 5 bases and J gave up 5 bases, with 5 bases separating them.

This clone came up once. This chain links TRBV7-8 with TRBJ2-7; no clear D. The CDR3 runs to 11 residues. V gave up 5 bases and J gave up 4 bases, with 6 bases separating them. CDR1 and CDR2 from the germline V gene are SGHVS and FQNEAQ. The CDR3 DNA is TGTGCCAGCAGCACTCAATACGAGCAGTACTTC. It codes for CASSTQYEQYF.

The chain links TRBV5-4 to TRBJ1-2; D remains ambiguous. Germline V gene sequence: CDR1 SGHNT, CDR2 YYREEE (reference sequence). V dropped 5 bases and J dropped 8 bases, with 16 bases sitting between them. The CDR3 is 13 amino acids. CDR3 DNA: TGTGCCAGCAGGAACACGACGGGAGGAGGCTACACCTTC. Residues: CASRNTTGGGYTF.

V gene TRBV28 combines with J gene TRBJ2-7; tentatively, D is TRBD2 (5 bases). V lost 3 bases and J lost 6, with 15 bases in between. The CDR3 spans 14 residues. Germline lookup yields CDR1 MDHEN and CDR2 SYDVKM. CDR3 DNA sequence: TGTGCCAGCAGTTTCCCCGGGAAAGCCACCGAGCAGTACTTC. Its protein is CASSFPGKATEQYF. Complete variable domain (other parts from reference TRBV28 and TRBJ2-7): DVKVTQSSRYLVKRTGEKVFLECVQDMDHENMFWYRQDPGLGLRLIYFSYDVKMKEKGDIPEGYSVSREKKERFSLILESASTNQTSMYLCASSFPGKATEQYFGPGTRLTVT.

The V gene is TRBV28, the J gene TRBJ2-7; D might be TRBD2 (5 bases). There are 11 residues in the CDR3. The V end lost 7 bases, the J end lost 3 bases, and 7 bases lay between the germline ends. Looked up from germline, CDR1 is MDHEN and CDR2 is SYDVKM. The CDR3 sequence: CASKLDYEQYF. The CDR3 DNA is TGTGCCAGCAAACTAGACTACGAGCAGTACTTC. The full variable domain, completed using reference TRBV28 and TRBJ2-7, is DVKVTQSSRYLVKRTGEKVFLECVQDMDHENMFWYRQDPGLGLRLIYFSYDVKMKEKGDIPEGYSVSREKKERFSLILESASTNQTSMYLCASKLDYEQYFGPGTRLTVT.

The chain links TRBV11-1 to TRBJ2-5; no reliable D call. CDR3 length equals 11 residues. V lost 3 bases to trimming and J lost 5 bases, with 4 bases between them. Germline values: CDR1 SGHAT, CDR2 FQDESV (reference sequence). The CDR3 protein is CASSFQETQYF. CDR3 bases: TGTGCCAGCAGCTTTCAGGAGACCCAGTACTTC.

This clone was observed once. The chain employs TRBV10-3 and TRBJ2-7; D gene unclear. The CDR3 is 14 residues long. CDR1 and CDR2 (germline): ENHRY, SYGVKD. Trimming took off 8 bases at V and 0 bases at J, with 14 bases between the two ends. CDR3 DNA: TGTGCCATCGGCCAAGACAAGAACTCCTACGAGCAGTACTTC. Translation: CAIGQDKNSYEQYF.

This rearrangement joins TRBV9 to TRBJ1-2; D is uncertain. Germline V lookup: CDR1 SGDLS, CDR2 YYNGEE. The ends were cut back, 0 bases at V and 9 bases at J, with 18 bases in the middle. The CDR3 is made up of 15 amino acids. The CDR3 is CASSVAFTGEDRYTF. CDR3 coding DNA: TGTGCCAGCAGCGTAGCCTTCACTGGAGAGGACCGCTACACCTTC.

The rearrangement joins TRBV9 to TRBJ2-3, with D perhaps matching TRBD2 (6 bases). CDR3 length: 13 residues. V lost 7 bases and J 2 bases, leaving 11 bases between the germline ends. Germline CDR1 reads SGDLS; CDR2 reads YYNGEE. The CDR3 sequence is CASGRGTTDTQYF. CDR3 bases: TGTGCCAGCGGCCGGGGGACCACAGATACGCAGTATTTT.

The chain couples TRBV6-4 to TRBJ1-2, with 11 bases fitting TRBD1. Germline lookup yields CDR1 MRHNA and CDR2 SNTAGT. V gave up 5 bases and J gave up 7 bases; unmatched junction bases: 6. The CDR3 has 14 residues. The CDR3 is CASSSRDRGGGYTF. The CDR3 DNA reads TGTGCCAGCAGTTCCCGGGACAGGGGGGGTGGCTACACCTTC.

V usage is TRBV28 and J usage is TRBJ1-2; no firm D call. Trimming cost V 3 bases and J 13 bases, with 12 bases left between them. The CDR3 has 11 amino acids. Per the germline V gene, CDR1 is MDHEN and CDR2 is SYDVKM. CDR3 loop: CASSLREASTF. The CDR3, as DNA: TGTGCCAGCAGTTTGCGGGAGGCTAGCACCTTC.

The chain links TRBV29-1 to TRBJ1-2; no firm D call. Germline CDR1 reads SQVTM; CDR2 reads ANQGSEA. Trimming removed 3 bases at V and 2 bases at J, with 7 bases between. The CDR3 sequence is 12 residues long. The CDR3 loop reads CSVDRRNYGYTF. In DNA, the CDR3 is TGCAGCGTTGATAGGCGCAACTATGGCTACACCTTC.

In DNA, the CDR3 is TGTGCCAGCAGCTTAGTGCCCGGACTAGCGGGAGGTAGCACAGATACGCAGTATTTT. This translates into CASSLVPGLAGGSTDTQYF. V gene TRBV11-2 combines with J gene TRBJ2-3; 14 bases fit TRBD2. The germline V gene encodes CDR1 SGHAT and CDR2 FQNNGV. V shed 1 base and J 0 bases; nucleotides not matched to a gene: 6. The CDR3 runs to 19 residues.

This chain uses TRBV6-5 with TRBJ2-7; D is uncertain. The V gene's germline CDR1 is MNHEY and CDR2 SVGAGI. V lost 10 bases and J 2 bases, leaving 9 bases between the germline ends. CDR3 length equals 11 residues. The CDR3 DNA follows: TGTGCCACTGGAGCCACCTACGAGCAGTACTTC. Its translation: CATGATYEQYF.

The chain combines TRBV2 with TRBJ2-1; maybe TRBD2 (5 bases). There are 12 residues in the CDR3. Trimming removed 7 bases from V and 8 bases from J, with 12 bases in between. In germline, CDR1 is SNHLY, CDR2 FYNNEI. For the CDR3, the DNA is TGTGCCAGCAAGAGGGATTTGGATGAGCAGTTCTTC. It specifies CASKRDLDEQFF.

This clone was detected only once. The V gene is TRBV2, the J gene TRBJ2-2, with TRBD1 as a possible D gene (5 bases). The V end lost 5 bases, the J end lost 7 bases, and 11 bases lay between the germline ends. CDR1 and CDR2 (germline): SNHLY, FYNNEI. The CDR3 spans 13 residues. The CDR3 reads CASSTDTVGELFF. The CDR3 DNA reads as TGTGCCAGCAGTACGGACACGGTCGGGGAGCTGTTTTTT.

The rearrangement links TRBV7-9 to TRBJ1-4; D gene uncertain. V shed 3 bases and J shed 8 bases, with 19 bases lying between them. The germline gives CDR1 SEHNR, CDR2 FQNEAQ (reference sequence). There are 16 residues in the CDR3. The CDR3 loop reads CASSFPVLGSKEKLFF. Here the CDR3 DNA reads TGTGCCAGCAGCTTTCCAGTCCTGGGCAGTAAAGAAAAACTGTTTTTT.

The gene calls are TRBV29-1 and TRBJ2-3, with D tentatively TRBD2 (6 bases). Trimming left V 4 bases short and J 3 bases short, with 14 bases between. The CDR3 has 14 residues. Germline assignment: CDR1 SQVTM and CDR2 ANQGSEA. CDR3 loop: CSVGPPGRTDTQYF. The CDR3 region has the DNA TGCAGCGTTGGGCCCCCAGGGAGGACAGATACGCAGTATTTT.

The chain recombines TRBV6-5 with TRBJ1-2; D gene ambiguous. The CDR3 contains 14 residues. Trimming shortened V by 5 bases and J by 3 bases, and 13 bases separated the two germline ends. Per germline, CDR1 MNHEY and CDR2 SVGAGI. CDR3 in amino acids: CASSPPGRYYGYTF. The CDR3 DNA reads TGTGCCAGCAGTCCCCCGGGCAGGTACTATGGCTACACCTTC.

This clone occurred once. The chain uses TRBV14 and TRBJ2-1; possibly TRBD1 for D (5 bases). The CDR3 length is 15 residues. The germline CDR1 and CDR2 sequences are SGHDN and FVKESK. Trimming pared 0 bases from V and 0 bases from J, leaving 6 bases between. CDR3 region: CASSQDQGSYNEQFF. The CDR3 nucleotides read TGTGCCAGCAGCCAAGATCAGGGCTCCTACAATGAGCAGTTCTTC.

In this sample, this clone turned up once. The CDR3 DNA sequence: TGTGCCAGCTCTGAGACGGGTCTGTCTGGAAACACCATATATTTT. This encodes CASSETGLSGNTIYF. The chain employs TRBV18 and TRBJ1-3; D is undetermined. Germline loops: CDR1 KGHSH, CDR2 LQKENI. The germline V and J ends were trimmed by 6 bases and 1 base, with 13 bases remaining between them. The CDR3 covers 15 residues.